This paragraph covers one TCR beta chain sequence. CDR1 is SGHNT and CDR2 is YYREEE in the germline V gene (reference sequence). V gave up 4 bases and J gave up 0 bases, with 10 bases separating them. This CDR3 is built from 15 residues. The data originate from a study of blood T cell repertoires in COVID-19. Study as a whole: Sources were T cells, B-cell-depleted T cells, or PBMCs; the material itself was cDNA or gDNA.

Assay used: immunoSEQ multiplex PCR; TCRdb lists only in-frame clones, some missing. The data show tens of thousands of clones, about nine tenths seen once. This TCR derives from a woman aged 35 to 49 with active COVID-19. V gene TRBV5-4 combines with J gene TRBJ1-4; D possibly corresponds to TRBD1 (6 bases). Sequenced sample: peripheral blood. The CDR3 is CASSPGTSTNEKLFF. CDR3 sequence (DNA): TGTGCCAGCAGCCCGGGGACATCAACTAATGAAAAACTGTTTTTT. The full variable domain, with the rest looked up from reference TRBV5-4 and TRBJ1-4, is ETGVTQSPTHLIKTRGQQVTLRCSSQSGHNTVSWYQQALGQGPQFIFQYYREEENGRGNFPPRFSGLQFPNYSSELNVNALELDDSALYLCASSPGTSTNEKLFFGSGTQLSVL.